This TCR beta chain stems from a study of blood T cell repertoires in COVID-19. Background on the study: Samples taken during acute and convalescent COVID-19 were collected in the United States, Italy and Spain.

TCRdb's copy holds only in-frame clones and misses some; the assay was immunoSEQ multiplex PCR. The sample holds more than 60,000 clones, approximately 80% seen once. V lost 5 bases and J 9 bases, leaving 20 bases between the germline ends. The CDR3 runs 16 residues. Germline V gene lookup returns CDR1 SGHTA and CDR2 FQGNSA. The receptor comes from a man between 50 and 59 years old with COVID-19, enrolled during active disease. Material for sequencing was peripheral blood. The chain carries TRBV7-2 and TRBJ1-6, with D possibly matching TRBD1 (6 bases). The CDR3 coding sequence is TGTGCCAGCAGCCTAGAAGGTGGGGGAGGGGGTTCACCCCTCCACTTT. Its protein is CASSLEGGGGGSPLHF.